The entry that follows covers one T cell receptor (beta chain) sequence. Its antigen is currently unknown. V lost 2 bases and J lost 0, with 8 bases in between. CDR3 length equals 15 residues. CDR1 is MNHEY and CDR2 is SVGAGI in the germline V gene. This sample was taken from a study of OX40 agonist ivuxolimab in advanced cancers. Whole-study findings and limits: CD4+ and CD8+ T cells in blood underwent clonal expansion by week 6 at 0.1 to 3.0 mg/kg. Among the lowest peripheral clonal expansion occurred in 0.1-3.0 mg/kg partial responders. On average, CD8+ T cells had more expanded clones than CD4+.

Drawing of blood for sampling happened at baseline, at cycle 4 day 1, and at cycle 7 day 1. The method was immunoSEQ multiplex PCR; TCRdb's version includes in-frame clones alone and lacks a portion of them. The sample shows tens of thousands of clones, 85% to 95% of them seen only once. The rearrangement links TRBV6-5 to TRBJ2-1; no clear D. Here the sequenced sample was CD4+ or CD8+ T cells sorted from blood, taken in a trial of the OX40 agonist ivuxolimab. This TCR derives from an adult with an advanced solid tumor such as melanoma, head and neck, liver or kidney cancer. CDR3 sequence: CASSYELSSYNEQFF. As DNA, the CDR3 is TGTGCCAGCAGTTACGAGTTAAGCTCCTACAATGAGCAGTTCTTC.